These 10 T cell receptor beta chains share one sample of origin, sequenced in a study of blood T cells in healthy people across ages. A second PCR, run for about 7 to 12 cycles, used a sample-barcoded 5' primer plus a J-beta primer mix. TCRdb re-called the 5' RACE reads with MiXCR, one entry per CDR3 protein. The sample records approximately 600,000 distinct CDR3 sequences, roughly 50% being singletons. Sequencing input: blood. The receptors come from a man aged 60 to 69 in good health.

The V and J genes are TRBV20-1 and TRBJ2-3, with 10 bases fitting TRBD2. Per germline, CDR1 DFQATT and CDR2 SNEGSKA (reference sequence). The CDR3 loop spans 15 amino acids. J lost 0 bases, V lost 4 bases, and 4 bases had no gene match. Written as DNA, the CDR3 is TGCAGTGCTAAACTAGCGGGGAGGAGCACAGATACGCAGTATTTT. It codes for CSAKLAGRSTDTQYF.

CDR3 coding DNA: TGTGCCAGCAGCTGGGGCGGGGGGAACACCGGGGAGCTGTTTTTT. Residues: CASSWGGGNTGELFF. The chain uses TRBV7-9 and TRBJ2-2, with TRBD2 identical over 7 bases. The length of the CDR3 is 15 residues. The J segment lost 1 base and the V segment lost 4 bases, leaving 3 bases of the junction unmatched. The germline CDR1 and CDR2 sequences are SEHNR and FQNEAQ (reference sequence).

The chain links TRBV7-2 to TRBJ2-3; 8 bases match TRBD2. Trimming removed 5 bases from V and 4 bases from J; junction bases left unmatched: 11. Germline V gene lookup returns CDR1 SGHTA and CDR2 FQGNSA. The CDR3 contains 16 residues. For the CDR3, the DNA is TGTGCCAGCAGCCCATCTGGCGGGGGGTGGGCAGATACGCAGTATTTT. Translating gives CASSPSGGGWADTQYF.

This clonotype was recorded many times. The rearrangement uses TRBV11-2 and TRBJ2-2; D is perhaps TRBD1 (5 bases). Trimming stripped 5 bases from V and 0 bases from J, with 13 bases between. This CDR3 has 16 amino acids. The V gene's germline CDR1 is SGHAT and CDR2 FQNNGV. The CDR3 sequence: CASSPRTNANTGELFF. As DNA, the CDR3 is TGTGCCAGCAGCCCCCGGACAAACGCGAACACCGGGGAGCTGTTTTTT.

The chain is built from TRBV29-1 and TRBJ2-7; a possible D gene is TRBD1 (6 bases). Germline CDR1 is SQVTM and CDR2 is ANQGSEA. Deletions cut 6 bases from V and 4 bases from J, with 13 bases between. The CDR3 spans 12 residues. In nucleotides, the CDR3 is TGCAGCGTAGGGGACAATGTATACGAGCAGTACTTC. Translated, it gives CSVGDNVYEQYF.

This clonotype was seen more than once but under ten times. This chain uses TRBV7-2 with TRBJ1-4, with D perhaps matching TRBD1 (5 bases). The CDR3 is 16 residues long. Germline V gene sequence: CDR1 SGHTA, CDR2 FQGNSA. V was pared by 1 base and J by 0 bases, with 9 bases between. CDR3: CASSLDRRTTNEKLFF. The DNA for the CDR3 is TGTGCCAGCAGCTTAGACAGGAGAACAACTAATGAAAAACTGTTTTTT. The full variable domain, its missing parts supplied by reference TRBV7-2 and TRBJ1-4, is GAGVSQSPSNKVTEKGKDVELRCDPISGHTALYWYRQSLGQGLEFLIYFQGNSAPDKSGLPSDRFSAERTGGSVSTLTIQRTQQEDSAVYLCASSLDRRTTNEKLFFGSGTQLSVL.

This CDR3 reads CATRGPNTGELFF. The CDR3 nucleotides read TGTGCCACCCGGGGCCCGAACACCGGGGAGCTGTTTTTT. The chain recombines TRBV12-3 or TRBV12-4 with TRBJ2-2; the D gene could be TRBD1 or TRBD2 (5 bases each). The CDR3 extends over 13 amino acids. With 10 bases removed from V and 0 bases from J, the gap between germline ends came to 9 bases.

This clonotype was counted only a few times. This chain uses TRBV29-1 with TRBJ1-4, with 7 bases aligning to TRBD1. The junction had 10 bases not matched to a gene; V was cut back by 7 bases and J by 8 bases. The CDR3 loop spans 13 amino acids. Germline lookup yields CDR1 SQVTM and CDR2 ANQGSEA. The CDR3 loop reads CSGKGAPGEKLFF. CDR3 nucleotides: TGCAGCGGAAAGGGGGCCCCTGGGGAAAAACTGTTTTTT.

This clonotype came up many times. The V call is TRBV6-6, the J call TRBJ2-3, with 7 bases matching TRBD1. J was trimmed by 2 bases and V by 7 bases; bases with no gene match: 3. CDR1 and CDR2 (germline): MNHNY, SVGAGI (reference sequence). There are 13 residues in the CDR3. CDR3 protein: CASIDRATDTQYF. As DNA, the CDR3 is TGTGCCAGCATCGACAGGGCCACAGATACGCAGTATTTT.

The rearrangement links TRBV7-9 to TRBJ2-1; TRBD2 matches at 10 bases. This CDR3 region has 16 residues. The V segment lost 4 bases and the J segment 3 bases; nucleotides outside the gene matches: 6. Per the germline V gene, CDR1 is SEHNR and CDR2 is FQNEAQ (reference sequence). The CDR3 DNA reads TGTGCCAGCAGCTACCCTAGCGGGGGTGGCTACAATGAGCAGTTCTTC. It yields the protein CASSYPSGGGYNEQFF.